This T cell receptor (beta chain) was recovered during a study of early T cells in non-severe SARS-CoV-2 infection. Study findings and constraints: Matching with VDJdb favored anti-spike CD8 responses (missing private and CD4 specificities).

V was pared by 5 bases and J by 7 bases, with 13 bases between. The CDR3 has 13 residues. Germline CDR1 reads WNHNN; CDR2 reads SYGVQD (reference sequence). This clonotype has at least ten counts. Its target is unknown. Unique molecular identifiers tagged individual cDNA molecules. From the 5' RACE reads, TCRdb called clonotypes with MiXCR, one entry per CDR3 protein. The table lists tens of thousands of distinct CDR3 sequences, 4.7% of them singletons, with under 20% in the top ten. The clonotype was recovered from an adult who was a healthcare worker with PCR-confirmed SARS-CoV-2 infection or an uninfected control (not recorded which). The sample was whole blood. The chain couples TRBV10-1 to TRBJ2-3; D gene unclear. CDR3 sequence reads: CASSQGLGNTQYF. CDR3 nucleotide sequence: TGCGCCAGCAGTCAAGGATTAGGAAATACGCAGTATTTT.